These 18 T cell receptor beta chains share one sample of origin, sequenced in a study of blood T cells in healthy people across ages. Alongside a J-beta primer mix, a sample-barcoded 5' primer served in a second PCR lasting roughly 6 to 11 cycles. TCRdb re-called the 5' RACE reads through MiXCR, storing one row per CDR3 protein. The table lists 1.5 million to 2 million distinct CDR3 sequences, roughly two fifths of them singletons. Sequencing was carried out using blood. These receptors originate from a human donor in good health.

V gene TRBV12-5 combines with J gene TRBJ1-1; D might be TRBD1 (6 bases). V lost 3 bases and J 4 bases, leaving 21 bases between the germline ends. CDR1 LGHNT and CDR2 FRNRAP come from the germline V gene. The CDR3 has 17 amino acids. This CDR3 reads CASGFGVEGVEGTEAFF. Written as DNA, the CDR3 is TGTGCTAGTGGTTTCGGCGTAGAGGGGGTGGAAGGCACTGAAGCTTTCTTT.

As regards this clonotype: At one of its ends the junction is not consistent with the germline gene, which may arise from a read error. The J gene is TRBJ2-3, the V gene TRBV9; D gene uncertain. CDR3 length: 15 amino acids. The germline CDR1 and CDR2 sequences are SGDLS and YYNGEE. This CDR3 is CASSVGAASTDAQYF. The CDR3 DNA is TGTGCCAGCAGCGTAGGGGCAGCCAGCACAGATGCGCAGTATTTT.

V is TRBV5-5 and J is TRBJ2-7; 7 bases match TRBD1. Germline CDR1 is SGHKS and CDR2 is YYEKEE (reference sequence). V was pared by 4 bases and J by 0 bases, with 7 bases of the junction left unmatched. The CDR3 consists of 15 residues. The CDR3 sequence is CASSRTGTVSYEQYF. The DNA for the CDR3 is TGTGCCAGCAGCCGGACCGGGACAGTCTCCTACGAGCAGTACTTC.

This clonotype was recorded once. The genes are TRBV20-1 and TRBJ2-7; possible D gene TRBD2, 6 bases. The assigned J gene may be wrong: the sequence end matches TRBJ2-5 better. Germline CDR1 is DFQATT and CDR2 is SNEGSKA (reference sequence). CDR3 length equals 16 residues. The CDR3 loop reads CSARDLRRGRGETQYF. CDR3 coding DNA: TGCAGTGCTAGAGATCTTCGGCGGGGTCGAGGGGAGACCCAGTACTTC.

This clonotype was counted once. This chain connects TRBV2 to TRBJ1-2; possible D gene TRBD1, 5 bases. CDR1 SNHLY and CDR2 FYNNEI come from the germline V gene. Trimming shortened V by 2 bases and J by 6 bases, and 19 bases separated the two germline ends. The CDR3 runs 16 residues. CDR3 amino acids: CASSESGGDLGDGYTF. The CDR3 DNA reads as TGTGCCAGCAGTGAAAGCGGGGGGGACCTAGGGGATGGCTACACCTTC. The full variable domain, completed using reference TRBV2 and TRBJ1-2, is EPEVTQTPSHQVTQMGQEVILRCVPISNHLYFYWYRQILGQKVEFLVSFYNNEISEKSEIFDDQFSVERPDGSNFTLKIRSTKLEDSAMYFCASSESGGDLGDGYTFGSGTRLTVV.

This clonotype has only a few counts. The chain carries TRBV6-1 and TRBJ2-7; D call uncertain. V lost 8 bases to trimming and J lost 7 bases, with 15 bases between them. Per germline, CDR1 MNHNS and CDR2 SASEGT. The CDR3 extends over 12 amino acids. CDR3 coding DNA: TGTGCCAGCGCATTCACGGGCTGGGAGCAGTACTTC. It translates to CASAFTGWEQYF.

Written as DNA, the CDR3 is TGTGCCAGCAGCCAAGATCGGGCCCTGGGGGGCACAGATACGCAGTATTTT. It encodes CASSQDRALGGTDTQYF. This sequence joins TRBV4-2 and TRBJ2-3; D is perhaps TRBD1 or TRBD2 (5 bases each). Trimming removed 0 bases at V and 1 base at J, with 14 bases between. This CDR3 spans 17 amino acids. CDR1 is LGHNA and CDR2 is YNFKEQ in the germline V gene.

This clonotype has more than one count but fewer than ten. V is TRBV9 and J is TRBJ1-2; TRBD1 aligns across 7 bases. Germline V gives CDR1 SGDLS, CDR2 YYNGEE. Trimming removed 3 bases from V and 7 bases from J; junction bases left unmatched: 12. The CDR3 has 15 residues. The CDR3 protein is CASSGLHRGNGGYTF. CDR3 nucleotides: TGTGCCAGCAGCGGCCTACACAGGGGAAATGGTGGCTACACCTTC.

This clonotype was counted between two and nine times. The V and J genes are TRBV15 and TRBJ2-1, with TRBD1 matching 11 bases. Germline CDR1 reads LNHNV; CDR2 reads YYDKDF (reference sequence). The CDR3 is made up of 14 amino acids. V gave up 9 bases and J gave up 3 bases; unmatched junction bases: 4. CDR3 DNA: TGTGCCACGGCCGGGACAGGGGGCTACAATGAGCAGTTCTTC. Protein: CATAGTGGYNEQFF.

This rearrangement joins TRBV6-2 or TRBV6-3 to TRBJ2-1, with 7 nucleotides matching TRBD2. Germline CDR1 MNHEY, CDR2 SVGEGT. The CDR3 is made up of 13 amino acids. V lost 6 bases to trimming and J lost 6 bases; unmatched junction nucleotides: 5. CDR3 coding DNA: TGTGCCAGCAGAGCGGGGTCTACCAATGAGCAGTTCTTC. This encodes CASRAGSTNEQFF.

This rearrangement joins TRBV9 to TRBJ2-1; 7 positions agree with TRBD1. The CDR3 loop spans 16 amino acids. Germline loops: CDR1 SGDLS, CDR2 YYNGEE. Trimming took 3 bases from V and 12 from J; bases not matched to a gene: 18. CDR3 loop: CASSERQGQYSDGQFF. The CDR3 DNA reads TGTGCCAGCAGCGAAAGACAGGGCCAGTATAGTGATGGGCAGTTCTTC.

This clonotype was counted only a few times. The chain recombines TRBV7-9 with TRBJ2-7, with 8 bases identical to TRBD1. The ends lost 0 bases at V and 0 bases at J; junction bases unmatched: 7. Germline CDR1 SEHNR, CDR2 FQNEAQ (reference sequence). The CDR3 contains 17 residues. The CDR3 is CASSLAGTGSSSYEQYF. The CDR3 region has the DNA TGTGCCAGCAGCTTAGCCGGGACAGGTTCGAGCTCCTACGAGCAGTACTTC.

This clonotype was recorded a few times. For the CDR3, the DNA is TGTGCCAGCAGTTCCGTCGGGACGGGGAGCTCCTACAATGAGCAGTTCTTC. Encoded protein: CASSSVGTGSSYNEQFF. The chain has TRBV27 and TRBJ2-1, with D perhaps TRBD1 or TRBD2 (5 bases each). CDR1 is MNHEY and CDR2 is SMNVEV in the germline V gene (reference sequence). V lost 4 bases and J 0 bases, leaving 16 bases between the germline ends. The CDR3 contains 17 residues.

A few counts support this clonotype. V gene TRBV11-1 combines with J gene TRBJ2-3, with a tentative D call TRBD2 (6 bases). V lost 3 bases to trimming and J lost 0 bases, with 10 bases between them. This CDR3 contains 15 residues. Germline values: CDR1 SGHAT, CDR2 FQDESV (reference sequence). In DNA, the CDR3 is TGTGCCAGCAGCTTCGCCGGAGGGAGCACAGATACGCAGTATTTT. Encoded protein: CASSFAGGSTDTQYF.

The genes are TRBV29-1 and TRBJ1-1; no clear D. Germline CDR1 SQVTM, CDR2 ANQGSEA. The CDR3 contains 15 residues. V lost 2 bases, J lost 7 bases, and 20 bases lay in between. CDR3 nucleotides: TGCAGCGTTGAATGGGGTAGATGGGGATCTGGTGAAGCTTTCTTT. Protein product: CSVEWGRWGSGEAFF.

This clonotype turned up a few times. This rearrangement joins TRBV20-1 to TRBJ2-5, with 13 nucleotides matching TRBD2. Germline loops: CDR1 DFQATT, CDR2 SNEGSKA (reference sequence). V gave up 1 base and J gave up 1 base; unmatched junction bases: 0. The CDR3 sequence is 15 residues long. This CDR3 reads CSARGLAGGQETQYF. For the CDR3, the DNA is TGCAGTGCTAGAGGACTAGCGGGGGGCCAAGAGACCCAGTACTTC.

This clonotype was counted only a few times. V usage is TRBV28 and J usage is TRBJ2-7; 7 positions match TRBD2. The V gene's germline CDR1 is MDHEN and CDR2 SYDVKM. Trimming removed 3 bases from V and 2 bases from J; junction bases left unmatched: 4. The CDR3 covers 14 residues. The CDR3 DNA is TGTGCCAGCAGTTTTCTAGCGGTTCCCTACGAGCAGTACTTC. Its protein product is CASSFLAVPYEQYF.

The CDR3 region has the DNA TGCAGTGCTATGACTGGTTCGAGGGGATATGCAGATACGCAGTATTTT. It is translated as CSAMTGSRGYADTQYF. The rearrangement joins TRBV20-1 to TRBJ2-3; D tentatively fits TRBD1 or TRBD2 (5 bases each). Per the germline V gene, CDR1 is DFQATT and CDR2 is SNEGSKA (reference sequence). The CDR3 sequence is 16 residues long. Trimming took off 4 bases at V and 4 bases at J, with 21 bases between the two ends.